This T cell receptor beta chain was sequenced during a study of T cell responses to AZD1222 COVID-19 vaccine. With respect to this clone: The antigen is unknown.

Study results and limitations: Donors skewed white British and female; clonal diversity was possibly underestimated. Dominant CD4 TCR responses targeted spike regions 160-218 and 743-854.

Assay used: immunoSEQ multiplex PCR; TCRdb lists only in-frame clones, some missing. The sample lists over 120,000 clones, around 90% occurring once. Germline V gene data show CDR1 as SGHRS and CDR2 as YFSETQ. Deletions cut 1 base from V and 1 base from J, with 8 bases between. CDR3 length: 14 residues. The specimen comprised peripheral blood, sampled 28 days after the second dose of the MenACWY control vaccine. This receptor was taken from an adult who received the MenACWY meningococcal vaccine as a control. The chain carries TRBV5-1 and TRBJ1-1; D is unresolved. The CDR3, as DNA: TGCGCCAGCAGCTTGAGTGGTACGAACACTGAAGCTTTCTTT. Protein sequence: CASSLSGTNTEAFF.